These T cell receptor beta chains were read from a single sample in a study of OX40 agonist ivuxolimab in advanced cancers. Measured with immunoSEQ multiplex PCR; TCRdb has only the in-frame clones, and not every one. This table has 30,000 or so clones, around 84% appearing once. The source was CD4+ or CD8+ T cells sorted from blood, collected in a trial of the OX40 agonist ivuxolimab. Source of these receptors: an adult with an advanced solid tumor such as melanoma, head and neck, liver or kidney cancer. The CDR3 runs from the conserved cysteine through the conserved F or W. The D gene is left open where the match is weak. Size tells how often a clone was seen (once, few, many) or the class of an expanded clone, and some rows leave it out.

NA	TRBV7-7	TRBJ2-5	NA	CASSLSPGTQETQYF	TGTGCCAGCAGCCTCTCCCCGGGGACCCAAGAGACCCAGTACTTC
NA	TRBV10-3	TRBJ2-5	TRBD2	CAISESMGLGLQETQYF	TGTGCCATCAGTGAGTCGATGGGACTAGGTCTACAAGAGACCCAGTACTTC
NA	TRBV6-6	TRBJ2-7	NA	CASSLYSLTEPYEQYF	TGTGCCAGCAGTTTATACAGCTTGACTGAACCTTACGAGCAGTACTTC
NA	TRBV5-3	TRBJ2-5	NA	CARTLNWTQETQYF	TGTGCCAGAACCTTAAATTGGACGCAAGAGACCCAGTACTTC
NA	TRBV25-1	TRBJ2-7	NA	CASSEMWDGSYEQYF	TGTGCCAGCAGTGAAATGTGGGACGGCTCCTACGAGCAGTACTTC
NA	TRBV19	TRBJ2-3	NA	CASSARSLSTDTQYF	TGTGCCAGTAGTGCCCGGAGTCTTAGCACAGATACGCAGTATTTT
NA	TRBV4-1	TRBJ2-1	TRBD2	CASSFGTSGNVWNEQFF	TGCGCCAGCAGTTTCGGGACTAGCGGGAATGTCTGGAATGAGCAGTTCTTC
NA	TRBV5-1	TRBJ2-7	NA	CASSIGTLEQYF	TGCGCCAGCAGCATAGGGACTCTCGAGCAGTACTTC
NA	TRBV6-1	TRBJ2-7	NA	CATLLRARGEQYF	TGTGCCACGCTTCTTAGGGCCCGTGGCGAGCAGTACTTC
NA	TRBV6-5	TRBJ2-2	NA	CASSYSYTGELFF	TGTGCCAGCAGTTACTCATACACCGGGGAGCTGTTTTTT
NA	TRBV18	TRBJ2-7	TRBD2	CASSPPSSGRSYEQYF	TGTGCCAGCTCACCACCGTCTAGCGGGAGATCTTACGAGCAGTACTTC
NA	TRBV13	TRBJ2-7	NA	CASSSPIGSRNEQYF	TGTGCCAGCAGCTCACCTATAGGGTCCCGGAACGAGCAGTACTTC
NA	TRBV13	TRBJ2-7	NA	CASSLKGWGEQYF	TGTGCCAGCAGCTTAAAGGGGTGGGGCGAGCAGTACTTC
NA	TRBV7-2	TRBJ2-7	NA	CASSPGRLSYEQYF	TGTGCCAGCAGCCCGGGACGGCTATCCTACGAGCAGTACTTC
once	TRBV11-2	TRBJ2-7	TRBD2	CASSRGDYAYEQYF	TGTGCCAGCAGCCGGGGGGACTATGCCTACGAGCAGTACTTC
NA	TRBV4-1	TRBJ1-2	NA	CASSHYTGNYGYTF	TGCGCCAGCAGCCACTACACAGGGAACTATGGCTACACCTTC